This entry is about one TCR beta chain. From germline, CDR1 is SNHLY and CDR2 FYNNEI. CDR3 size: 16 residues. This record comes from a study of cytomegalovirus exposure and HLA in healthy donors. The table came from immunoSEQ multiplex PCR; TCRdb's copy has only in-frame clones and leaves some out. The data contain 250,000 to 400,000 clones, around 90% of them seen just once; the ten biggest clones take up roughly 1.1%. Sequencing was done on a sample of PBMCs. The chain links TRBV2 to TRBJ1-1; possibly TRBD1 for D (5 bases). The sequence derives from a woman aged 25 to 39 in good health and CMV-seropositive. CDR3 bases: TGTCCAAGTCTTCAGGGCGCTACGGCTTTGAACACTGAAGCTTTCTTT. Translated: CPSLQGATALNTEAFF.